Here is one T cell receptor (beta chain) with its context. A read error is possible here, since a much larger clone lies one base away. Constant-region priming of 500 ng total RNA yielded TCR beta cDNA. Libraries of TCR beta came from three nested multiplex PCR rounds with slightly modified ARM-PCR. Rounds one and two of PCR, each of 10 cycles, were primed with TRBV1-TRBV30 forward primers and a C-beta reverse primer. MiXCR, run by TCRdb on the multiplex PCR reads, gives a single entry per CDR3 protein. The sample includes about 120,000 distinct CDR3 sequences, about two thirds seen only once; the top ten take over 7.5%. This record belongs to a study of tumor-infiltrating lymphocytes in primary liver carcinoma. Germline V lookup: CDR1 SQVTM, CDR2 ANQGSEA. With 5 bases clipped from V and 2 bases from J, the junction kept 7 bases outside the gene matches. The CDR3 is 15 amino acids. Joint extraction of RNA and DNA used 20-30 mg of bulk tissue that was unsorted. Patients diagnosed with primary liver carcinoma received treatment through surgical resection. At sampling, these chronic HBV carriers had received no treatment.

V and J are TRBV29-1 and TRBJ2-7; TRBD2 agrees at 12 bases. Sequencing was carried out using tumor-adjacent normal liver tissue. The TCR was taken from a woman aged 60-75 years with primary liver carcinoma and hepatitis B virus infection. The CDR3 bases are TGCAGCGTTAACCCGACTAGCGGGAGTCCCTACGAGCAGTACTTC. Translation gives CSVNPTSGSPYEQYF.